This T cell receptor (beta chain) is drawn from a study of memory CD4+ T cells and cytomegalovirus serostatus. Whole-study results and caveats: CD4+ memory repertoires contained about 40% of the roughly 160 reported CMV TCRbeta sequences.

The sort gate was single viable CD3+CD4+CD8-CD45RO+ cells for memory CD4+ T cells. Per the authors' pipeline: After removing out-of-frame reads, around 2,000,000 distinct TCRbeta sequences remained. Profiling relied on immunoSEQ multiplex PCR, and the TCRdb table lists in-frame clones only, not all of them. That table gives V, J and clone size, and the DNA gave D and trimming. The sample lists approximately 60,000 clones; 70% to 80% were seen once. Only a few counts were recorded for this clone. Its matching antigen is unknown. V lost 3 bases, J lost 7 bases, and 9 bases lay in between. CDR3 size: 11 residues. The germline gives CDR1 DFQATT, CDR2 SNEGSKA (reference sequence).

This chain joins TRBV20-1 and TRBJ2-5; no firm D call. The sequence was obtained from an adult in good health and CMV-seropositive. Source material: memory CD4+ T cells from blood. The chain's CDR3 is CSARSRWTQYF. For the CDR3, the DNA is TGCAGTGCTAGGTCCCGGTGGACCCAGTACTTC.